This T cell receptor (beta chain) was captured in a study of cytomegalovirus exposure and HLA in healthy donors. Whole-study findings and limits: Reported performance of the classifier showed diagnosis of cytomegalovirus status with high specificity and sensitivity. In a later analysis, at a false discovery rate of 0.05, about 15,000 TCR beta sequences were associated with HLA alleles. Rare sequences made up most TCRs, while some public TCRs were found in many donors.

The PCR used 60 Vbeta and 13 Jbeta primers. Libraries were prepared by immunoSEQ multiplex PCR; TCRdb keeps only in-frame clonotypes and omits some of them. The sample has tens of thousands of clones; roughly 70% are singletons. Germline CDR1 is MNHEY and CDR2 is SMNVEV (reference sequence). This CDR3 comprises 16 residues. V was cut by 8 bases and J by 0 bases, with 16 bases left in between. On this clone itself: Its target is not known.

This clonotype was obtained from a man aged 25-45 years in good health and CMV-seronegative. This rearrangement joins TRBV27 to TRBJ2-2; D possibly corresponds to TRBD2 (5 bases). Sequencing was done on a sample of PBMCs. The CDR3 DNA sequence: TGTGCCAGCTTGAGGCTTGCGGGTACGAACACCGGGGAGCTGTTTTTT. This sequence encodes CASLRLAGTNTGELFF.